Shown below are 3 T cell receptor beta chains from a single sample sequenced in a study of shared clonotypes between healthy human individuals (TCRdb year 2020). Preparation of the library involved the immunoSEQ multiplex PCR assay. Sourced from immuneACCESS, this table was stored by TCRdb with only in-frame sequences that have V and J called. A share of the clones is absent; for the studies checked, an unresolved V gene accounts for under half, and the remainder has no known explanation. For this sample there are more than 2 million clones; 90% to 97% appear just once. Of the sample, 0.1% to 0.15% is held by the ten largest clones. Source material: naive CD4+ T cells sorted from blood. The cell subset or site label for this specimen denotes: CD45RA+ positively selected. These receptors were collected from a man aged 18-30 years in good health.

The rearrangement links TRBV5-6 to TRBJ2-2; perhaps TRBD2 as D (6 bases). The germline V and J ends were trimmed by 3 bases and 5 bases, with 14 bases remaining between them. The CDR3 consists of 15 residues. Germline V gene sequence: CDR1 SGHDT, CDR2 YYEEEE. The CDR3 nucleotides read TGTGCCAGCAGCTCACCGGGACTTCTTACCGGGGAGCTGTTTTTT. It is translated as CASSSPGLLTGELFF.

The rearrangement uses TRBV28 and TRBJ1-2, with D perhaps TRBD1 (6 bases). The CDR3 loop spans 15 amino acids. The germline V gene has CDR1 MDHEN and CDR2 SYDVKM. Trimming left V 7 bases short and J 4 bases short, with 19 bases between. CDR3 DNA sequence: TGTGCCAGCATCTCCGAGGGGGATATGGGCTATGGCTACACCTTC. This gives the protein CASISEGDMGYGYTF.

The CDR3 loop reads CASSRQENTEAFF. As DNA, the CDR3 is TGTGCCAGCAGTCGGCAGGAGAACACTGAAGCTTTCTTT. The V call is TRBV6-4, the J call TRBJ1-1; no firm D call. CDR1 is MRHNA, CDR2 SNTAGT, per germline. The V end lost 5 bases, the J end lost 1 base, and 8 bases lay between the germline ends. This CDR3 contains 13 residues.